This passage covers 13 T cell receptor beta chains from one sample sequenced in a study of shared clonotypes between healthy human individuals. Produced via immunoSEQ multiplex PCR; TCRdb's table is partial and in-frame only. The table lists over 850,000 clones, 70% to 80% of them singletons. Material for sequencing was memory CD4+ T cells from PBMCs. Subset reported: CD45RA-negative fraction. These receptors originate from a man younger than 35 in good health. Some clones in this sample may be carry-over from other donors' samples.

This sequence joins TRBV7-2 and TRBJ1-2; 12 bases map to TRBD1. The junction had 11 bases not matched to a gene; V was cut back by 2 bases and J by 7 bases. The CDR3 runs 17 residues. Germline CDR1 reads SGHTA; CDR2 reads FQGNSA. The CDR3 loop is CASSLRRPGTGGFGYTF. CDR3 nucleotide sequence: TGTGCCAGCAGCTTAAGACGGCCCGGGACAGGGGGCTTTGGCTACACCTTC. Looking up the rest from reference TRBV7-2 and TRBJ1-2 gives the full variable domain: GAGVSQSPSNKVTEKGKDVELRCDPISGHTALYWYRQSLGQGLEFLIYFQGNSAPDKSGLPSDRFSAERTGGSVSTLTIQRTQQEDSAVYLCASSLRRPGTGGFGYTFGSGTRLTVV.

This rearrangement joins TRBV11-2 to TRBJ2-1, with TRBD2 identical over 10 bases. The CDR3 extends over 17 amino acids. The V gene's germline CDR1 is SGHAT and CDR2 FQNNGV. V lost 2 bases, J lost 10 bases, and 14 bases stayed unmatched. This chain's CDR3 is CASSLLPSGSLYDEQFF. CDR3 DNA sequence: TGTGCCAGCAGCTTATTACCTAGCGGGAGTCTTTACGACGAGCAGTTCTTC.

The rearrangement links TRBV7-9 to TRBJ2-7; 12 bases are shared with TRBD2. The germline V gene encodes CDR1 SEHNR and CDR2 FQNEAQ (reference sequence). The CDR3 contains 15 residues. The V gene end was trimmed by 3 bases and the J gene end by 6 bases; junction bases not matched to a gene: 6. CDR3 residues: CASSFGLAGFGEQYF. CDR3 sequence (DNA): TGTGCCAGCAGCTTTGGACTAGCGGGGTTTGGCGAGCAGTACTTC.

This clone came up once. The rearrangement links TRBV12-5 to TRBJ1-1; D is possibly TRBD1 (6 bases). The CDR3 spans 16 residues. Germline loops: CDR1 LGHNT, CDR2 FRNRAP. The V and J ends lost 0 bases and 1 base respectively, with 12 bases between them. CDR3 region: CASGLVGQIPNTEAFF. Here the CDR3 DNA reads TGTGCTAGTGGTTTGGTTGGACAGATTCCGAACACTGAAGCTTTCTTT.

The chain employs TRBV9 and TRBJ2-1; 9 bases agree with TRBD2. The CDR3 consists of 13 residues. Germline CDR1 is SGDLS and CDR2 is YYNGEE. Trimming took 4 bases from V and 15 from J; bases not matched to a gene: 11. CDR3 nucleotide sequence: TGTGCCAGCAGCCAAACACTAGCGGGCCCAGGGTTCTTC. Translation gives CASSQTLAGPGFF.

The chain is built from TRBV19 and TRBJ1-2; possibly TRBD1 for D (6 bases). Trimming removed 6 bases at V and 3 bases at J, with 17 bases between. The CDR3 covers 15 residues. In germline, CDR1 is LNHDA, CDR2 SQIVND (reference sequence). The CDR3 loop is CASSFALRGDYGYTF. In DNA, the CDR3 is TGTGCCAGTAGCTTTGCCCTCAGGGGTGACTATGGCTACACCTTC.

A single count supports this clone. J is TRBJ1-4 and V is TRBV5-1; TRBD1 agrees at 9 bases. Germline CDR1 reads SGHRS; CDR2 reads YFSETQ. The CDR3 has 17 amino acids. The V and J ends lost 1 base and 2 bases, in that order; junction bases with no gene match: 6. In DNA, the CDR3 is TGCGCCAGCAGCTTGAAACAGGGGGCGGTCACTAATGAAAAACTGTTTTTT. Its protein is CASSLKQGAVTNEKLFF.

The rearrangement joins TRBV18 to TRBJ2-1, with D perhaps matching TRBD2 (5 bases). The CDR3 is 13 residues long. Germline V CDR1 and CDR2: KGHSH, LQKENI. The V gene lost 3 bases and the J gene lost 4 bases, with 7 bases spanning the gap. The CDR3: CASSPEGYNEQFF. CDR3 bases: TGTGCCAGCTCACCCGAGGGTTACAATGAGCAGTTCTTC.

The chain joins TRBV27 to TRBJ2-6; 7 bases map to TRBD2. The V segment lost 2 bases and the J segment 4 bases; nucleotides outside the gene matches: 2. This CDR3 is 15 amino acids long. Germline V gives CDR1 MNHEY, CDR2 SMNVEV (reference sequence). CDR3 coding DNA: TGTGCCAGCAGTTTAGGGAGGGTCGGGGCCAACGTCCTGACTTTC. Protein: CASSLGRVGANVLTF.

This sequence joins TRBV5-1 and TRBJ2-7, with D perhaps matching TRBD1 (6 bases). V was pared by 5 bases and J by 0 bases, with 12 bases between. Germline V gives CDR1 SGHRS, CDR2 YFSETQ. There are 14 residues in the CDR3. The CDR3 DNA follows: TGCGCCAGCAGAGGGGGTTTAAACTCCTACGAGCAGTACTTC. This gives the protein CASRGGLNSYEQYF.

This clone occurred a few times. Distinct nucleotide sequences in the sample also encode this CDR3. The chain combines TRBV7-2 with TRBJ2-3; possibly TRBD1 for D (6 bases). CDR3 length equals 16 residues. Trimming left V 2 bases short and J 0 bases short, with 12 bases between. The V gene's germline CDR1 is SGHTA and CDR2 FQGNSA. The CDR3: CASSLRAGASTDTQYF. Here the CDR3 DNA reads TGTGCCAGCAGCTTAAGGGCAGGGGCCAGCACAGATACGCAGTATTTT.

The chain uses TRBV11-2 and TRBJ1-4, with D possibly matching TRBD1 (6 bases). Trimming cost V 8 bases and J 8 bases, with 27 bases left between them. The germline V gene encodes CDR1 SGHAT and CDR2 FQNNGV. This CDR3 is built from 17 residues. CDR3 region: CASQPSQPDRLVEKLFF. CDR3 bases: TGTGCCAGCCAACCGTCTCAGCCGGACAGACTCGTGGAAAAACTGTTTTTT.

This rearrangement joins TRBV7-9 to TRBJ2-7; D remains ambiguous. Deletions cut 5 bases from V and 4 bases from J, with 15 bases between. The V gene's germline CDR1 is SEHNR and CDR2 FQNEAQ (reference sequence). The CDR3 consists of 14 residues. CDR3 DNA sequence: TGTGCCAGCAGCCCCCCCCTGGCGAAATACGAGCAGTACTTC. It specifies CASSPPLAKYEQYF. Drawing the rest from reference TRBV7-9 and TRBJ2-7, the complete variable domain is DTGVSQNPRHKITKRGQNVTFRCDPISEHNRLYWYRQTLGQGPEFLTYFQNEAQLEKSRLLSDRFSAERPKGSFSTLEIQRTEQGDSAMYLCASSPPLAKYEQYFGPGTRLTVT.